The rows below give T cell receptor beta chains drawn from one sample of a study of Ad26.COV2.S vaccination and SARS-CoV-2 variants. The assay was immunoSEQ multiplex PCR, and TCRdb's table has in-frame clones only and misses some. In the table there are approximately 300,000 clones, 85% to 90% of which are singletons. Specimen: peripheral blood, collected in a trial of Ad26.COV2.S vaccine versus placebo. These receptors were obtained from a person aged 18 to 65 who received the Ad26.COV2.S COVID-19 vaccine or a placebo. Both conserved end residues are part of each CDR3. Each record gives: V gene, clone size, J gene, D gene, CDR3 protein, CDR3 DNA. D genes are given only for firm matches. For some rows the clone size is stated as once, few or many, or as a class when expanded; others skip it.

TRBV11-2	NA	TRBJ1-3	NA	CASSLGLYSGNTIYF	TGTGCCAGCAGCTTAGGACTATACTCTGGAAACACCATATATTTT
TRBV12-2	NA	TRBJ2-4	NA	CASRPQGGQGNKFAKNIQYF	TGTGCAAGTCGCCCTCAGGGGGGCCAGGGGAATAAGTTTGCCAAAAACATTCAGTACTTC
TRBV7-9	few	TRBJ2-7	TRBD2	CASSPEGRVNYEQYF	TGTGCCAGCAGCCCCGAAGGGAGGGTCAACTACGAGCAGTACTTC
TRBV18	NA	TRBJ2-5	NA	CASSPLLGNPEQETQYF	TGTGCCAGCTCACCACTTCTCGGTAACCCGGAACAAGAGACCCAGTACTTC
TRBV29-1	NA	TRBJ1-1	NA	CSVVEGWGTEAFF	TGCAGCGTCGTGGAGGGATGGGGCACTGAAGCTTTCTTT
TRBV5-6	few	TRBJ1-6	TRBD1	CASSLDITGQGVGNSPLHF	TGTGCCAGCAGCTTGGATATTACGGGACAGGGGGTAGGAAATTCACCCCTCCACTTT
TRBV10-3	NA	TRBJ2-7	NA	CAISFTPGQAGGEQYF	TGTGCCATTAGCTTTACCCCTGGACAGGCCGGAGGGGAGCAGTACTTC
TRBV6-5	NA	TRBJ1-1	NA	CASSYSGARRTEAFF	TGTGCCAGCAGTTACTCGGGGGCACGGCGGACTGAAGCTTTCTTT
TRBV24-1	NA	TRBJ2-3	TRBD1	CATSDPGQEGTDTQYF	TGTGCCACCAGTGACCCGGGACAGGAAGGCACAGATACGCAGTATTTT
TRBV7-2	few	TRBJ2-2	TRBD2	CASSFERGPTGELFF	TGTGCCAGCAGCTTTGAGCGGGGCCCCACCGGGGAGCTGTTTTTT
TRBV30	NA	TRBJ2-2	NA	CAWSRLVDTGELFF	TGTGCCTGGAGTCGGCTAGTGGACACCGGGGAGCTGTTTTTT
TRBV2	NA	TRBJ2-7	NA	CASSQGGYEQYF	TGTGCCAGCAGTCAGGGGGGCTACGAGCAGTACTTC
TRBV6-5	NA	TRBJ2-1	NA	CASRARDAQFF	TGTGCCAGCCGGGCGCGGGATGCGCAGTTCTTC
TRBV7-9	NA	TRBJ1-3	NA	CASSITDRKLSGNTIYF	TGTGCCAGCAGCATAACGGACAGAAAACTCTCTGGAAACACCATATATTTT
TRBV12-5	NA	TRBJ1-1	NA	CASGFFAEAFF	TGTGCTAGTGGGTTCTTCGCTGAAGCTTTCTTT
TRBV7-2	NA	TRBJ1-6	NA	CASSSLQGAGSSPLHF	TGTGCCAGCAGCTCGCTTCAGGGAGCGGGCTCTTCACCCCTCCACTTT
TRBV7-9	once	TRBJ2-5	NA	CASSLLGTETQYF	TGTGCCAGCAGCTTATTAGGGACGGAGACCCAGTACTTC
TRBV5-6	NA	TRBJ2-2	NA	CASSLSGGVIEGNTGELFF	TGTGCCAGCAGCTTGTCTGGAGGGGTTATTGAGGGGAACACCGGGGAGCTGTTTTTT
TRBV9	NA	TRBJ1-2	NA	CASSVDSTSYGYTF	TGTGCCAGCAGCGTAGACAGCACGTCCTATGGCTACACCTTC
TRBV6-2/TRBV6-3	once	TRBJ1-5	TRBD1	CASSSLGQAVPQHF	TGTGCCAGCAGTTCTTTAGGACAGGCGGTGCCCCAGCATTTT
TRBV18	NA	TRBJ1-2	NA	CASSTARNTGYYGYTF	TGTGCCAGCTCAACGGCTCGGAATACGGGATACTATGGCTACACCTTC
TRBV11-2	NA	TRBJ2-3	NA	CASSLGGPGGDTQYF	TGTGCCAGCAGCTTAGGGGGGCCAGGTGGGGATACGCAGTATTTT
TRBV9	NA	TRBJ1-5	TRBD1	CASSPGQGDQPQHF	TGTGCCAGCAGCCCGGGACAGGGGGATCAGCCCCAGCATTTT
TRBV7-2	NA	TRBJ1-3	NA	CASSLDRTTGGNTIYF	TGTGCCAGCAGCTTAGATAGGACAACTGGGGGAAACACCATATATTTT
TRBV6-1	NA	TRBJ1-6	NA	CASSEIGVVNSPLHF	TGTGCCAGCAGTGAAATCGGGGTAGTAAATTCACCCCTCCACTTT
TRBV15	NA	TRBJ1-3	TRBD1	CATSSPGQGVENTIYF	TGTGCCACCAGCAGCCCGGGACAGGGGGTCGAAAACACCATATATTTT
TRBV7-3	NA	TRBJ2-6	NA	CASSYLGSSGANVLTF	TGTGCCAGCAGCTACCTCGGGTCCTCTGGGGCCAACGTCCTGACTTTC
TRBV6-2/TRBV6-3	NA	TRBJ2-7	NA	CASSYLTRYPYEQYF	TGTGCCAGCAGTTATCTTACTAGATACCCCTACGAGCAGTACTTC
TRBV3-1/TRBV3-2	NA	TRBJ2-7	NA	CASSQEEFGNEQYF	TGTGCCAGCAGCCAAGAAGAGTTTGGGAACGAGCAGTACTTC
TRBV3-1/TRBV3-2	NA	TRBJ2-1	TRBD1	CASSQDRRQGLINNEQFF	TGTGCCAGCAGCCAAGATCGGAGACAGGGTCTGATCAACAATGAGCAGTTCTTC
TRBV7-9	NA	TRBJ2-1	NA	CASSLIQDSDEQFF	TGTGCCAGCAGCTTAATACAGGATTCGGATGAGCAGTTCTTC
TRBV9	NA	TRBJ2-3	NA	CASSLTRMLTDTQYF	TGTGCCAGCAGCCTAACACGAATGCTCACAGATACGCAGTATTTT
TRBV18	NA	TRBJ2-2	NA	CASSPGLNTGELFF	TGTGCCAGCTCACCCGGGTTAAACACCGGGGAGCTGTTTTTT
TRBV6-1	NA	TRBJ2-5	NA	CASSEDRGAETQYF	TGTGCCAGCAGTGAAGATCGCGGGGCAGAGACCCAGTACTTC
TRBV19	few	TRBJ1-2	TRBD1	CASSMGQGAYGYTF	TGTGCCAGTAGTATGGGACAGGGGGCATATGGCTACACCTTC
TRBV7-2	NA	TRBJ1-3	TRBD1	CASSITGQPSGNTIYF	TGTGCCAGCAGTATAACGGGACAGCCCTCTGGAAACACCATATATTTT
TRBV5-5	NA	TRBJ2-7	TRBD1	CASSRYQGAQGEQYF	TGTGCCAGCAGCCGGTACCAGGGGGCTCAGGGCGAGCAGTACTTC
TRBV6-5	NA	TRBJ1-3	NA	CASSSIHSGNTIYF	TGTGCCAGCAGTTCCATACACTCTGGAAACACCATATATTTT
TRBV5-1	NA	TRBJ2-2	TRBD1	CASRPGGTGFPGELFF	TGCGCCAGCAGGCCCGGGGGGACAGGGTTTCCCGGGGAGCTGTTTTTT
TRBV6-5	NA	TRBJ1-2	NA	CASSYLGSRLSYGYTF	TGTGCCAGCAGTTACTTGGGCAGCAGACTAAGCTATGGCTACACCTTC
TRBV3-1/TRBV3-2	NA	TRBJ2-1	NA	CASSQVGSSYNEQFF	TGTGCCAGCAGCCAAGTAGGCTCATCCTACAATGAGCAGTTCTTC
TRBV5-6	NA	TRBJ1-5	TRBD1	CASSLGQGVQPQHF	TGTGCCAGCAGCTTGGGACAGGGGGTTCAGCCCCAGCATTTT
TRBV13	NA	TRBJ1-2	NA	CASSLTGRGYTF	TGTGCCAGCAGCTTAACAGGGCGAGGCTACACCTTC
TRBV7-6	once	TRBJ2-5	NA	CASSLGNPSGWETQYF	TGTGCCAGCAGCTTAGGAAACCCCTCAGGGTGGGAGACCCAGTACTTC
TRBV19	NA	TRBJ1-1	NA	CASRESSPSRETEAFF	TGTGCCAGTAGGGAGTCATCCCCATCACGGGAGACTGAAGCTTTCTTT